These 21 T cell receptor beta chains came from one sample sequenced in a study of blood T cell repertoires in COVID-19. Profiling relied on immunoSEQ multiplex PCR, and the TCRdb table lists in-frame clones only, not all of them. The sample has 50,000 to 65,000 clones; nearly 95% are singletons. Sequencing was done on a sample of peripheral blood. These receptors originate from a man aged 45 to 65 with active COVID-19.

The CDR3 loop reads CASRGGGDEQFF. For the CDR3, the DNA is TGTGCCAGCAGGGGTGGAGGAGATGAGCAGTTCTTC. The chain employs TRBV27 and TRBJ2-1, with D possibly TRBD2 on 5 matching bases. Deletions cut 6 bases from V and 8 bases from J, with 11 bases between. Germline-derived CDR1 and CDR2 are MNHEY and SMNVEV (reference sequence). The CDR3 covers 12 residues.

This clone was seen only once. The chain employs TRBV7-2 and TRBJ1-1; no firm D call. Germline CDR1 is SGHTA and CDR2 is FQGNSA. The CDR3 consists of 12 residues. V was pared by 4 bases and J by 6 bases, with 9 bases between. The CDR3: CASSSVRAEAFF. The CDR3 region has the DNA TGTGCCAGCAGCTCCGTGCGGGCTGAAGCTTTCTTT.

The CDR3 sequence: CASSFMTLGGQETQYF. CDR3 sequence (DNA): TGTGCCAGCAGCTTTATGACTTTGGGAGGGCAAGAGACCCAGTACTTC. The rearrangement uses TRBV5-4 and TRBJ2-5, with 7 bases matching TRBD2. Germline values: CDR1 SGHNT, CDR2 YYREEE (reference sequence). This CDR3 is 16 amino acids long. The ends lost 2 bases at V and 2 bases at J; junction bases unmatched: 9.

The CDR3 region has the DNA TGTGCCAGTAGTATTAGGAGCGGGGGATCCACTGAAGCTTTCTTT. Translating it yields CASSIRSGGSTEAFF. The genes are TRBV19 and TRBJ1-1; tentatively, D is TRBD1 (5 bases). Germline V gives CDR1 LNHDA, CDR2 SQIVND (reference sequence). This CDR3 has 15 residues. V was pared by 3 bases and J by 4 bases, with 15 bases between.

CDR3 bases: TGCGCCAGCAGTGGCGACAGGGGGCCATACGAGCAGTACTTC. As protein: CASSGDRGPYEQYF. V and J are TRBV10-2 and TRBJ2-7; 10 nucleotides line up with TRBD1. The germline CDR1 and CDR2 sequences are WSHSY and SAAADI. Trimming at V came to 4 bases and at J to 4 bases, leaving 4 bases not matched to a gene. The CDR3 totals 14 residues.

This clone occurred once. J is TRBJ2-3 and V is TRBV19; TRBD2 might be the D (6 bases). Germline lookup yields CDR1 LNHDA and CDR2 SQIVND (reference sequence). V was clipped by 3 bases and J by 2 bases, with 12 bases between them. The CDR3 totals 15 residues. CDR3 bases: TGTGCCAGTAGTATTGACGGGGGATCCACAGATACGCAGTATTTT. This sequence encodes CASSIDGGSTDTQYF.

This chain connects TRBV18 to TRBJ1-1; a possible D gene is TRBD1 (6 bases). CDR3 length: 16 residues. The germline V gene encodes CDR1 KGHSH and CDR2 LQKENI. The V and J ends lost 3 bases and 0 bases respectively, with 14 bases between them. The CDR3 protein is CASSPDRGTLNTEAFF. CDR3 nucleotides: TGTGCCAGCTCACCGGACAGAGGCACTTTGAACACTGAAGCTTTCTTT.

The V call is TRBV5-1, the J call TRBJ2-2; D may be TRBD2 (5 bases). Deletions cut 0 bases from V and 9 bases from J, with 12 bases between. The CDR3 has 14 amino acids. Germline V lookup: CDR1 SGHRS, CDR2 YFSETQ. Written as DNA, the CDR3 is TGCGCCAGCAGCTTGGACAGTTCTAGCCGGGAGCTGTTTTTT. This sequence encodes CASSLDSSSRELFF.

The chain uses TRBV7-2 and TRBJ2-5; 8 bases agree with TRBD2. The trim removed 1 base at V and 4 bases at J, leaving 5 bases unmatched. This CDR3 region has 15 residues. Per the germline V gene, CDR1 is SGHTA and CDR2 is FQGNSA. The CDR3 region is CASSLDAGGGETQYF. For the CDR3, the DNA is TGTGCCAGCAGCTTAGACGCGGGGGGCGGAGAGACCCAGTACTTC.

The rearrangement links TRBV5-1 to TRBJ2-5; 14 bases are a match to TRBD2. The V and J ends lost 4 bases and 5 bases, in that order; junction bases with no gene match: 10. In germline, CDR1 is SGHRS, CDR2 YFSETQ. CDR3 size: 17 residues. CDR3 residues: CASSPGTSGRISETQYF. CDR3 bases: TGCGCCAGCAGCCCCGGGACTAGCGGGAGAATCTCGGAGACCCAGTACTTC.

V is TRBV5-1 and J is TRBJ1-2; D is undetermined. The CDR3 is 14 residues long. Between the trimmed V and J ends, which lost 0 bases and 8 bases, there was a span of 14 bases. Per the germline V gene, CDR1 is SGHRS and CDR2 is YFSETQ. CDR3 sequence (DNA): TGCGCCAGCAGCTTGGCCCGCGGAATAAGCGGCTACACCTTC. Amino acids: CASSLARGISGYTF.

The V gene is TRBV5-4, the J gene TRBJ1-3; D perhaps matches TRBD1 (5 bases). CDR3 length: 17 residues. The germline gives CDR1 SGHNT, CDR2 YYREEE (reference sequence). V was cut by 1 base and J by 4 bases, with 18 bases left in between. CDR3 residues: CASSLSPTGGGGNTIYF. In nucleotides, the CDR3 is TGTGCCAGCAGCTTGTCACCCACGGGCGGGGGAGGAAACACCATATATTTT.

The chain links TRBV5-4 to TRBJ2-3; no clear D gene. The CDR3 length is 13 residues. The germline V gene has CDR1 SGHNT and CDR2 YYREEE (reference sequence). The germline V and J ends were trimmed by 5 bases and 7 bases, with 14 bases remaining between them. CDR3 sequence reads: CASSNPLLHTQYF. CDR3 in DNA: TGTGCCAGCAGTAATCCACTACTCCATACGCAGTATTTT.

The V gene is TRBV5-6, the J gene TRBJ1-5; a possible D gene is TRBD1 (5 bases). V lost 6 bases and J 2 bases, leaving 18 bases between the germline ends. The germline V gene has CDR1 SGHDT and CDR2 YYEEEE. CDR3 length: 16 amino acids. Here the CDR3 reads CASTRGTFGGNQPQHF. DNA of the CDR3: TGTGCCAGCACCCGGGGGACCTTTGGTGGCAATCAGCCCCAGCATTTT.

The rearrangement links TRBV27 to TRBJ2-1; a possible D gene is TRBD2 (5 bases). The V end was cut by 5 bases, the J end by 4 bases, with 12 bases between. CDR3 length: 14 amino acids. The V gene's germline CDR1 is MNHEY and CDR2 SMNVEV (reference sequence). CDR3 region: CASSGGWPYNEQFF. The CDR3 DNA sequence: TGTGCCAGCAGTGGAGGCTGGCCATACAATGAGCAGTTCTTC.

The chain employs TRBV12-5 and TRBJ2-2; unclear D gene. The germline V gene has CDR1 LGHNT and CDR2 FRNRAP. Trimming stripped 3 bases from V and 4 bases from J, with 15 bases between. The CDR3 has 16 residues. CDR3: CASGLVPRVLTGELFF. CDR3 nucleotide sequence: TGTGCTAGTGGTTTAGTACCACGGGTACTCACCGGGGAGCTGTTTTTT.

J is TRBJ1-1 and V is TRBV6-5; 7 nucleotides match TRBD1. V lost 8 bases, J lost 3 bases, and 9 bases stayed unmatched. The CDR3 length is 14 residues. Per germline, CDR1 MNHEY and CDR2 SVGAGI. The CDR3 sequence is CASPQGDGDTEAFF. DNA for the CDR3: TGTGCCAGCCCTCAGGGGGACGGGGACACTGAAGCTTTCTTT.

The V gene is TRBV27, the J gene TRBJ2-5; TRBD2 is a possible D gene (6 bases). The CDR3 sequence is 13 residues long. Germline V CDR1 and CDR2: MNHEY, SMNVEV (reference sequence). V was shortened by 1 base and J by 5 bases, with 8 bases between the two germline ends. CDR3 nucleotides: TGTGCCAGCAGTTTATTTGGGGGGGAGACCCAGTACTTC. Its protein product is CASSLFGGETQYF.

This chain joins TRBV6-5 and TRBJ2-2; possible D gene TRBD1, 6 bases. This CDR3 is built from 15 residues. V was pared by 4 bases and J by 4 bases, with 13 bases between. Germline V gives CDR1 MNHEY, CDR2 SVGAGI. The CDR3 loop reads CASSFTGTSTGELFF. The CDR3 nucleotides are TGTGCCAGCAGTTTCACCGGGACAAGCACCGGGGAGCTGTTTTTT.

CDR3 region: CATRQGITEAFF. The CDR3 DNA follows: TGTGCCACCCGACAGGGGATAACTGAAGCTTTCTTT. This sequence joins TRBV6-6 and TRBJ1-1; 8 bases agree with TRBD1. The ends lost 10 bases at V and 5 bases at J; junction bases unmatched: 6. The CDR3 totals 12 residues. From germline, CDR1 is MNHNY and CDR2 SVGAGI (reference sequence).

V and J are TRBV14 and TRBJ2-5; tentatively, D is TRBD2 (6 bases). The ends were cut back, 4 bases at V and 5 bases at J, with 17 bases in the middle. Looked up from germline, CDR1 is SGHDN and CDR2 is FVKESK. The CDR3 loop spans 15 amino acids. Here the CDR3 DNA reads TGTGCCAGCAGCCGCCGCTTGGCGGGAATGGAGACCCAGTACTTC. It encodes CASSRRLAGMETQYF.